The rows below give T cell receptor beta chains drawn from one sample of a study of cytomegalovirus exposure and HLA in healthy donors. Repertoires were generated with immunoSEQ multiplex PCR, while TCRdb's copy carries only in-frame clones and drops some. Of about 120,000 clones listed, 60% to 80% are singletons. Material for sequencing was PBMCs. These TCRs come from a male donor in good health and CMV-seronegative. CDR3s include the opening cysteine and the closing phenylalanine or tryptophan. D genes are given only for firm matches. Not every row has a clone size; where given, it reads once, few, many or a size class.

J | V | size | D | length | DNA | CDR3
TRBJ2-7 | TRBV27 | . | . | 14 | TGTGCCAGCAGTTTCTCGGGACTTCCCTACGAGCAGTACTTC | CASSFSGLPYEQYF
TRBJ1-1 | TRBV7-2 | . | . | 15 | TGTGCCAGCAGCTCCGTAGGGAGGGGGAACACTGAAGCTTTCTTT | CASSSVGRGNTEAFF
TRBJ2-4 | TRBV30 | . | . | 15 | TGTGCCTGGAGTGGACAGAAGGTAGCCAAAAACATTCAGTACTTC | CAWSGQKVAKNIQYF
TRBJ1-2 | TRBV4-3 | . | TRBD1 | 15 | TGCGCCAGCAGCCGGCTCCTAAGGGACAGTAATGGCTACACCTTC | CASSRLLRDSNGYTF
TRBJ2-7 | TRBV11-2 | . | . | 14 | TGTGCCAGCAGCTTAGTTGCCATACCCTACGAGCAGTACTTC | CASSLVAIPYEQYF
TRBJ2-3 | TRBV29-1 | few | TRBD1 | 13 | TGCAGCGTTGAGGGACAGGGCACAGATACGCAGTATTTT | CSVEGQGTDTQYF
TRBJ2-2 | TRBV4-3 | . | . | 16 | TGCGCCAGCAGCCAAGACGCCAGGGAAAACACCGGGGAGCTGTTTTTT | CASSQDARENTGELFF
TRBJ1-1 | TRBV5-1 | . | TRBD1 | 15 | TGCGCCAGCAGCTCGCGGGACAGCTTGAACACTGAAGCTTTCTTT | CASSSRDSLNTEAFF
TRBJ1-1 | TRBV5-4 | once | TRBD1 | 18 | TGTGCCAGCAGCTTCCCTGGACAGGGGGCGGGGCCGAACACTGAAGCTTTCTTT | CASSFPGQGAGPNTEAFF
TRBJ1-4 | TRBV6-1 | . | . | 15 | TGTGCCAGCACTGACAATACTGCAACTAATGAAAAACTGTTTTTT | CASTDNTATNEKLFF
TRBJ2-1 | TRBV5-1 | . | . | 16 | TGCGCCAGCAAACGACAGTGGGGGGAGGTATACAATGAGCAGTTCTTC | CASKRQWGEVYNEQFF